The 2 T cell receptor beta chains below all came from one sample that was sequenced in a study of blood T cell repertoires in COVID-19 (dated by TCRdb to the early 2020s). The receptor library was made with the immunoSEQ multiplex PCR assay. This immuneACCESS table, as held by TCRdb, lists in-frame sequences with V and J called but not all clones. Of the missing ones, under half trace to an unresolved V gene in checked studies; the others have no known cause. The sample includes roughly 150,000 clones, with about 83% observed a single time. Clones ranked in the top ten supply 2.5% to 3% of the sample. The material sequenced was peripheral blood. These receptors were taken from a woman of 80 years or more with COVID-19, enrolled during active disease.

The chain combines TRBV3-1 (or the pseudogene TRBV3-2) with TRBJ2-7; perhaps TRBD2 as D (5 bases). Trimming took 0 bases from V and 6 from J, leaving 9 bases between them. The CDR3 runs to 13 residues. CDR1 is LGHDT, CDR2 YNNKEL, per germline (reference sequence). The CDR3 is CASSQEIEGEQYF. The CDR3, as DNA: TGTGCCAGCAGCCAAGAGATAGAGGGCGAGCAGTACTTC.

This chain uses TRBV27 with TRBJ2-7; 8 bases are a match to TRBD2. Germline CDR1 and CDR2: MNHEY and SMNVEV (reference sequence). This CDR3 region has 16 residues. V dropped 5 bases and J dropped 3; count of bases not matched to a gene: 12. The CDR3 sequence: CASSTIPGTSFYEQYF. As DNA, the CDR3 is TGTGCCAGCAGTACCATCCCCGGGACTAGTTTCTACGAGCAGTACTTC.